The T cell receptor (beta chain) described here comes from a study of early stage breast cancer tumors. Generated by immunoSEQ multiplex PCR, the TCRdb table keeps only in-frame clones and is missing some. The sample lists more than 65,000 clones; roughly 80% were seen once. Germline V gives CDR1 MDHEN, CDR2 SYDVKM. CDR3 length: 14 residues. V lost 6 bases and J 3 bases, leaving 14 bases between the germline ends. Material for sequencing was blood. The V and J genes are TRBV28 and TRBJ1-1; TRBD1 is a possible D gene (6 bases). The receptor was derived from a middle-aged person with breast cancer. The CDR3 here is CASRINRVDTEAFF. CDR3 nucleotides: TGTGCCAGCAGAATTAACAGGGTGGACACTGAAGCTTTCTTT.